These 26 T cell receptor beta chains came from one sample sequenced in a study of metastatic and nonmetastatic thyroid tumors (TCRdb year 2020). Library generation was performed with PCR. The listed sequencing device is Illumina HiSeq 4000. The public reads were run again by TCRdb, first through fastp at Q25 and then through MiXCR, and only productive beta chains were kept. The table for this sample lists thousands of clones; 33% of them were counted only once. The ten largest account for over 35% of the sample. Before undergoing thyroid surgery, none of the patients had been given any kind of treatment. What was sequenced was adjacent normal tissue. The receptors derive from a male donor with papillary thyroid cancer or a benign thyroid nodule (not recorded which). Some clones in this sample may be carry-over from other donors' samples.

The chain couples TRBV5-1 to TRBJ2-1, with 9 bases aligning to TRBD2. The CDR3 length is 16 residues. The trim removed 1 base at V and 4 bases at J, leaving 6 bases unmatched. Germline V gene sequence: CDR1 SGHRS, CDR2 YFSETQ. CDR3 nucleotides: TGCGCCAGCAGCTTGACAGGGGCGGGAGGGTACAATGAGCAGTTCTTC. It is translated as CASSLTGAGGYNEQFF. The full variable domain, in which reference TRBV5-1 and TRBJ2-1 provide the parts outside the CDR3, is KAGVTQTPRYLIKTRGQQVTLSCSPISGHRSVSWYQQTPGQGLQFLFEYFSETQRNKGNFPGRFSGRQFSNSRSEMNVSTLELGDSALYLCASSLTGAGGYNEQFFGPGTRLTVL.

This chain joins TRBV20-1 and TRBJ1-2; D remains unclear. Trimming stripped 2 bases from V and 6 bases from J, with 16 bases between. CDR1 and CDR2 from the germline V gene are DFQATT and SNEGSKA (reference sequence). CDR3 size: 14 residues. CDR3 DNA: TGCAGTGCTAGAAGTTCCTCCCTCAGGCATGGCTACACCTTC. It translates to CSARSSSLRHGYTF.

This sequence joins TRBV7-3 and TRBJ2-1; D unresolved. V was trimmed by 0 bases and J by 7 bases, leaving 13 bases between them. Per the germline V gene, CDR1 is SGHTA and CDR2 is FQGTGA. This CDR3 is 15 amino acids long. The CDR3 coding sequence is TGTGCCAGCAGCTTAACCACCACCCCTAGGAATGAGCAGTTCTTC. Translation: CASSLTTTPRNEQFF. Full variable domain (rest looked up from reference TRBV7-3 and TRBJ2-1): GAGVSQTPSNKVTEKGKYVELRCDPISGHTALYWYRQSLGQGPEFLIYFQGTGAADDSGLPNDRFFAVRPEGSVSTLKIQRTERGDSAVYLCASSLTTTPRNEQFFGPGTRLTVL.

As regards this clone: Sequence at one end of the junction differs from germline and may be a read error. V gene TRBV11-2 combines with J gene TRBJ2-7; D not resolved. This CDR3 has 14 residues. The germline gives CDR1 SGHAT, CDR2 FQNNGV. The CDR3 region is CAGSLYTLSYELYF. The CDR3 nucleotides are TGTGCCGGCAGCTTATACACCCTCTCCTACGAGCTGTACTTC.

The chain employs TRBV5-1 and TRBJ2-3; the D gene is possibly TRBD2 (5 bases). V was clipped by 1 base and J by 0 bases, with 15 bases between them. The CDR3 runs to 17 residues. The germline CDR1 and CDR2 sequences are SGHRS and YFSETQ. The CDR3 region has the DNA TGCGCCAGCAGCTTGCTAATGACCCCGGGGAGCACAGATACGCAGTATTTT. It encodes CASSLLMTPGSTDTQYF.

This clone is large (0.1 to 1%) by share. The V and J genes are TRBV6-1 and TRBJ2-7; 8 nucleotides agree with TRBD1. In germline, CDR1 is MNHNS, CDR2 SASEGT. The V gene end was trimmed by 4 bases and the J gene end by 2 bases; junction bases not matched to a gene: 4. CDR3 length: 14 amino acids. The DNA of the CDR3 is TGTGCCAGCAGTGTACTACAGGGGGCCTACGAGCAGTACTTC. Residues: CASSVLQGAYEQYF.

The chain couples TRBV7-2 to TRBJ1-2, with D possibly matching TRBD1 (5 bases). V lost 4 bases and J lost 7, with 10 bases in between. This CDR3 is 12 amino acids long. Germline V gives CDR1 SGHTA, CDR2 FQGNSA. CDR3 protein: CASSSIGAGYTF. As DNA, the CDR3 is TGTGCCAGCAGCTCGATAGGGGCTGGCTACACCTTC.

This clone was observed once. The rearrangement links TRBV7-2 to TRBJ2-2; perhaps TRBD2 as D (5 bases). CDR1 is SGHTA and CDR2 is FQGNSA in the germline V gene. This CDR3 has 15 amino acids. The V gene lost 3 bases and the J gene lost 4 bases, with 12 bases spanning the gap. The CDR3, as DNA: TGTGCCAGCAGCTTGGTGGGAGCGGTCACCGGGGAGCTGTTTTTT. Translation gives CASSLVGAVTGELFF.

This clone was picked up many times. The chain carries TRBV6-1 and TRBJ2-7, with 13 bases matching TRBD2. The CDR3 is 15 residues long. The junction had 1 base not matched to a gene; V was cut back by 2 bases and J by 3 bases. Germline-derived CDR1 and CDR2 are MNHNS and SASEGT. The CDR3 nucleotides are TGTGCCAGCAGTGAAAGACTAGCGGGAGGCTACGAGCAGTACTTC. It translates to CASSERLAGGYEQYF.

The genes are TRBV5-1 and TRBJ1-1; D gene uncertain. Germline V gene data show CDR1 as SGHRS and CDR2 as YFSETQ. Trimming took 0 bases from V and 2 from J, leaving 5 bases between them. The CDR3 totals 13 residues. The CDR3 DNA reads TGCGCCAGCAGCTTGGAGGGCAACACTGAAGCTTTCTTT. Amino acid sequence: CASSLEGNTEAFF.

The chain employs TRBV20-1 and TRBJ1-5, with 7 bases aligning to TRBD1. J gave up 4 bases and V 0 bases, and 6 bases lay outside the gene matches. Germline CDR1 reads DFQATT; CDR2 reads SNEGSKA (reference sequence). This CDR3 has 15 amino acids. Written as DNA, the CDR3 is TGCAGTGCTAGAGAGATAGGGACAGCGAATCAGCCCCAGCATTTT. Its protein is CSAREIGTANQPQHF.

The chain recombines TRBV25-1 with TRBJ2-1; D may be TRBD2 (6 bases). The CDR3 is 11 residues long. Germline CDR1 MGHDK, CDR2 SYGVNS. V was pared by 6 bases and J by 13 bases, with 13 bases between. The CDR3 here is CASSPGLDQFF. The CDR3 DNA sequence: TGTGCCAGCAGCCCGGGACTGGACCAGTTCTTC.

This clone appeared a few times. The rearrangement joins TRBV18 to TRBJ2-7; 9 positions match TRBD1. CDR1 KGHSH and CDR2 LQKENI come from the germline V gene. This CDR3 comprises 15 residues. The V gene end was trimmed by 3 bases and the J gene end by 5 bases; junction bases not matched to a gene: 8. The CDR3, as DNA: TGTGCCAGCTCACCGCCGACAGGGGGATTCCACGAGCAGTACTTC. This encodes CASSPPTGGFHEQYF.

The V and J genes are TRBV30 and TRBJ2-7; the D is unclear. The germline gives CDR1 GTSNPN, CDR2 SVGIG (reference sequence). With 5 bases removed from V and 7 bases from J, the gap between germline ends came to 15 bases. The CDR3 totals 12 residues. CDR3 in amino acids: CAWGPSLGEQYF. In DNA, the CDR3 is TGTGCCTGGGGACCGTCCCTGGGGGAGCAGTACTTC.

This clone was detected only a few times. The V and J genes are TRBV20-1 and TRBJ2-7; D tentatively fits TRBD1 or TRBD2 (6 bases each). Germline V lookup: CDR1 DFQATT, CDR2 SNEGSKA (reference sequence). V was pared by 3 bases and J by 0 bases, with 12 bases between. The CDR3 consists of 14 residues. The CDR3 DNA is TGCAGTGCTAGGGGGGCCGGGGGCTCCTACGAGCAGTACTTC. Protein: CSARGAGGSYEQYF.

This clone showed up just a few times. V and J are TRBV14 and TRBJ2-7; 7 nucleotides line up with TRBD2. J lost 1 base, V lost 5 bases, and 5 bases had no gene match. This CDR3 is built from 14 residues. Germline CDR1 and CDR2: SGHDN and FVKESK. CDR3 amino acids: CASSFGGSSYEQYF. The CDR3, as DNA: TGTGCCAGCAGCTTCGGGGGGTCATCCTACGAGCAGTACTTC.

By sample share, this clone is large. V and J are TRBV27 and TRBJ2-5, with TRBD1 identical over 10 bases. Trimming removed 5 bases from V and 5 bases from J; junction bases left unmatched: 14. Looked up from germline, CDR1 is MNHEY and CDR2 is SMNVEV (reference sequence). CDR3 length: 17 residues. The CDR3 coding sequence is TGTGCCAGCAGTCCCGGGCAACCGACAGGGGGCATGGAGACCCAGTACTTC. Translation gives CASSPGQPTGGMETQYF.

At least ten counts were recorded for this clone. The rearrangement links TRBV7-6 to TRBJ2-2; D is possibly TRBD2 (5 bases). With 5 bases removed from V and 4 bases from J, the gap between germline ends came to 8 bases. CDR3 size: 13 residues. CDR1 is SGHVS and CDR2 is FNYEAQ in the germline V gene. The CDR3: CASSPEVTGELFF. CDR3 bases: TGTGCCAGCAGCCCGGAGGTCACCGGGGAGCTGTTTTTT.

The CDR3 DNA is TGTGCCAGCAGCCAAGCGGGGGGCTCCTACAATGAGCAGTTCTTC. Its translation is CASSQAGGSYNEQFF. The rearrangement links TRBV4-2 to TRBJ2-1, with TRBD2 identical over 7 bases. The CDR3 totals 15 residues. The V gene end was trimmed by 1 base and the J gene end by 0 bases; junction bases not matched to a gene: 0. Germline-derived CDR1 and CDR2 are LGHNA and YNFKEQ.

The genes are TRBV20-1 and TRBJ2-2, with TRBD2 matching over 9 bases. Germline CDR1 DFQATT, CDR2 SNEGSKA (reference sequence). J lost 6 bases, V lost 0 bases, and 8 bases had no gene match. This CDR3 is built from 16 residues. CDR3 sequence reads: CSARDSSGRSPGELFF. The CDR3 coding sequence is TGCAGTGCTAGAGATTCGAGCGGGAGGTCCCCCGGGGAGCTGTTTTTT.

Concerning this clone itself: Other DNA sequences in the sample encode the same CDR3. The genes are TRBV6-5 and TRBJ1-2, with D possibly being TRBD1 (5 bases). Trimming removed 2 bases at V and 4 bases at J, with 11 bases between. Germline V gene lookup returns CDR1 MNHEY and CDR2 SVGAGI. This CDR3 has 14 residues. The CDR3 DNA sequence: TGTGCCAGCAGTTACCGTACAGGCCTCTATGGCTACACCTTC. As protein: CASSYRTGLYGYTF.

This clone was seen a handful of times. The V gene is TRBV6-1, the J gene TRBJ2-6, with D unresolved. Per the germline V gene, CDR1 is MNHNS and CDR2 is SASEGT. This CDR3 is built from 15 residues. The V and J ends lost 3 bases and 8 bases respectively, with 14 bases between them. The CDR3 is CASSDSASWSNVLTF. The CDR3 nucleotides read TGTGCCAGCAGTGACTCGGCGTCTTGGTCCAACGTCCTGACTTTC.

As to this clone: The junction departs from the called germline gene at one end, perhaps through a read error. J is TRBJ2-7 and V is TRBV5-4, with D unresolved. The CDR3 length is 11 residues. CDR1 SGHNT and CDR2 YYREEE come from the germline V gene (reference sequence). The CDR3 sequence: CVSSSRTEQYF. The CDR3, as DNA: TGTGTCAGCAGCTCGCGTACAGAGCAGTACTTC.

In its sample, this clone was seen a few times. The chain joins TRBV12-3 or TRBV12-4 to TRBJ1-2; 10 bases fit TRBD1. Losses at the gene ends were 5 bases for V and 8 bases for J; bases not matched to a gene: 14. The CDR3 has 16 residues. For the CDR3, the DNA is TGTGCCAGCAGTACGACAGGGGGCTCTGGATTCTACGGCTACACCTTC. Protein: CASSTTGGSGFYGYTF.

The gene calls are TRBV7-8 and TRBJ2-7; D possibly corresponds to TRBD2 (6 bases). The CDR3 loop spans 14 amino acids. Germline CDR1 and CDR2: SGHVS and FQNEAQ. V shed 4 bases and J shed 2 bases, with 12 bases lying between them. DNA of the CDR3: TGTGCCAGCAGCTGGACTTCGGGGGCCTACGAGCAGTACTTC. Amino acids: CASSWTSGAYEQYF.

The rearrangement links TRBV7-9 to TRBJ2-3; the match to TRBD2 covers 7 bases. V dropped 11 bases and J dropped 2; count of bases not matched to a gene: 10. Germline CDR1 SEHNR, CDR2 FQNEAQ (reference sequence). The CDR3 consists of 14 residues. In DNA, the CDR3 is TGTGCCGGGAATAGCGGGTCGTACACAGATACGCAGTATTTT. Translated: CAGNSGSYTDTQYF.